This T cell receptor (beta chain) was found in a study of blood T cell repertoires in COVID-19. Overall study: Samples of COVID-19 (acute and convalescent) were obtained from the United States, Italy and Spain. The cDNA or gDNA used as material had been derived from T cells, B-cell-depleted T cells, or PBMCs.

Original processing notes: Researchers report that nucleated cell counts were estimated from reference gene primer amplification. The table came from immunoSEQ multiplex PCR; TCRdb's copy has only in-frame clones and leaves some out. V, J and clone size reflect that table, while D and trimming were determined from the DNA. The profile shows around 260,000 clones, approximately 86% of them singletons. The ends lost 1 base at V and 1 base at J; junction bases unmatched: 7. The CDR3 spans 17 residues. Per germline, CDR1 MNHEY and CDR2 SMNVEV (reference sequence). This rearrangement joins TRBV27 to TRBJ2-4, with 7 bases matching TRBD1. The receptor's source is a man aged 35-49 years who had recovered from COVID-19. Sequenced input: peripheral blood. The CDR3 DNA follows: TGTGCCAGCAGTTTATTCCTAGACAGGGAGGCCAAAAACATTCAGTACTTC. This translates into CASSLFLDREAKNIQYF.